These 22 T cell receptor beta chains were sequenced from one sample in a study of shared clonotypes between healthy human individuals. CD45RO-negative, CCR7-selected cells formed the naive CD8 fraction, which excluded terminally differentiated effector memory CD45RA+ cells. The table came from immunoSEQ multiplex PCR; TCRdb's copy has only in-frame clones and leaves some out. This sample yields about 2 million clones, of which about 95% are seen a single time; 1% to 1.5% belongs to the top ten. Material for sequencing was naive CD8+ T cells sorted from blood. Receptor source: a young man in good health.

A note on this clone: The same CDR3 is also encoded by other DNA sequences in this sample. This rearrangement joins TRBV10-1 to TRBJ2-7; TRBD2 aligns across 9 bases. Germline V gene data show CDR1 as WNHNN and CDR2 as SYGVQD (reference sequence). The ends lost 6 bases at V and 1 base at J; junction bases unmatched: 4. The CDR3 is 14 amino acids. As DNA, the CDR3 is TGCGCCAGCAGCGAAGCGGGGGGTTCCTACGAGCAGTACTTC. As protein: CASSEAGGSYEQYF.

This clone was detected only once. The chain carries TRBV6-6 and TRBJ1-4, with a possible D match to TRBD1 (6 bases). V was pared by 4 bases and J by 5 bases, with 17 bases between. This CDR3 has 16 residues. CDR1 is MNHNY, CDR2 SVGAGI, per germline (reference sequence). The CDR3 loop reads CASSFSPGHRNEKLFF. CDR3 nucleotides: TGTGCCAGCAGTTTTTCTCCGGGACACCGGAATGAAAAACTGTTTTTT.

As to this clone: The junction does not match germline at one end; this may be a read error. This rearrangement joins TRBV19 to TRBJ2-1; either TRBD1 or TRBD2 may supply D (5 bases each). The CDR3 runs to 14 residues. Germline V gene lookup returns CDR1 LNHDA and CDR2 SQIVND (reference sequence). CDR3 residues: CASSLEGRMNEQFF. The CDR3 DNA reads TGTGCCAGTAGTCTAGAGGGGCGGATGAATGAGCAGTTCTTC.

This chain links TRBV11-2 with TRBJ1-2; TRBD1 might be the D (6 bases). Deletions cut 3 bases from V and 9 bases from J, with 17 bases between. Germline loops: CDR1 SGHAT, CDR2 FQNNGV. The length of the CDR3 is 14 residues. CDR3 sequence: CASSLGHRQESYTF. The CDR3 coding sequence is TGTGCCAGCAGCTTGGGACACCGCCAGGAAAGCTACACCTTC. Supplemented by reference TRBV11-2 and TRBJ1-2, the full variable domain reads EAGVAQSPRYKIIEKRQSVAFWCNPISGHATLYWYQQILGQGPKLLIQFQNNGVVDDSQLPKDRFSAERLKGVDSTLKIQPAKLEDSAVYLCASSLGHRQESYTFGSGTRLTVV.

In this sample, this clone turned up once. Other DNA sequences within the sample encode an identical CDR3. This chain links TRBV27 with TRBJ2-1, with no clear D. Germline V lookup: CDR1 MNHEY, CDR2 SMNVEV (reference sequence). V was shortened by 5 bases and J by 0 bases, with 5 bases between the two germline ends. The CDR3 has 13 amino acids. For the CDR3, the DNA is TGTGCCAGCAGTCAGAGCTCCTACAATGAGCAGTTCTTC. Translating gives CASSQSSYNEQFF.

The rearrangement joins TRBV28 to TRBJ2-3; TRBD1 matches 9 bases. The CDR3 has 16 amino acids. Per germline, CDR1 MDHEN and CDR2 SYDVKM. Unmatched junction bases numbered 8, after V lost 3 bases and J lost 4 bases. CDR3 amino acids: CASSFSTGGESDTQYF. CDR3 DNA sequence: TGTGCCAGCAGTTTCTCGACAGGGGGAGAATCAGATACGCAGTATTTT.

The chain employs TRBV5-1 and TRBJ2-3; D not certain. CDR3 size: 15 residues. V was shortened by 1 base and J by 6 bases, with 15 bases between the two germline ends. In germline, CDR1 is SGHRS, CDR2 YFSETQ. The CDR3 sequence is CASSLWGIDVDTQYF. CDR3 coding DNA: TGCGCCAGCAGCTTGTGGGGAATTGACGTGGATACGCAGTATTTT.

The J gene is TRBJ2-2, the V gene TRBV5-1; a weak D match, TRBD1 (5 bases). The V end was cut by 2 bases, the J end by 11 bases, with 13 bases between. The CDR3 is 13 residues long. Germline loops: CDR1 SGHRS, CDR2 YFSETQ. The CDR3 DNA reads TGCGCCAGCAGCTTTAGGCAGGGCCCCGAGCTGTTTTTT. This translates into CASSFRQGPELFF.

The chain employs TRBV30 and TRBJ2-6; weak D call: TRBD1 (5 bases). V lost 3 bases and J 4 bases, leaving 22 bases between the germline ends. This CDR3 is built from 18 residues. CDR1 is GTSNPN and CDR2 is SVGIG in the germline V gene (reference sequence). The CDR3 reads CAWRSPGPGGLGANVLTF. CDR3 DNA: TGTGCCTGGAGGTCCCCAGGGCCGGGTGGGTTGGGGGCCAACGTCCTGACTTTC.

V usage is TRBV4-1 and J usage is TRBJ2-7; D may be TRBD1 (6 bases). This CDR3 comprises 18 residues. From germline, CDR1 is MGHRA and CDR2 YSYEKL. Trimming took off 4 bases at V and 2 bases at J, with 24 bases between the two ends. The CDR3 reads CASSLQGGAGERAYEQYF. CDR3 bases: TGCGCCAGCAGCCTTCAAGGAGGTGCAGGGGAAAGGGCCTACGAGCAGTACTTC.

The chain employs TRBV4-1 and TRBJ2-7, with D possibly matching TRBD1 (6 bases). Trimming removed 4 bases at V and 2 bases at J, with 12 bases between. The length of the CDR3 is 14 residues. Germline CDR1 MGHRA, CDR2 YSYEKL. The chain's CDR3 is CASSLRDTTYEQYF. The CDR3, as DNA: TGCGCCAGCAGCCTCCGGGACACAACCTACGAGCAGTACTTC.

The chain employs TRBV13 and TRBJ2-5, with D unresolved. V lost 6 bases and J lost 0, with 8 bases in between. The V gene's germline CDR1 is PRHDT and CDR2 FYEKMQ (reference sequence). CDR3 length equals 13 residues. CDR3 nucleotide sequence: TGTGCCAGCAGTTTCCAGTACCAAGAGACCCAGTACTTC. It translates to CASSFQYQETQYF.

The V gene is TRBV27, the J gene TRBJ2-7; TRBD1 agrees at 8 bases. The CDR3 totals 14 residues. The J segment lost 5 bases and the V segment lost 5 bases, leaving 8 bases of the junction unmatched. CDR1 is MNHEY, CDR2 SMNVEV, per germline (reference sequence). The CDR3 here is CASSPTGVVHEQYF. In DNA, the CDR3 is TGTGCCAGCAGTCCGACAGGGGTGGTCCACGAGCAGTACTTC.

CDR3 sequence reads: CASSQDPTYYEQYF. CDR3 nucleotides: TGCGCCAGCAGCCAAGACCCTACTTACTACGAGCAGTACTTC. The genes are TRBV4-1 and TRBJ2-7; D is unclear. This CDR3 is 14 amino acids long. V was pared by 0 bases and J by 3 bases, with 9 bases between. CDR1 and CDR2 from the germline V gene are MGHRA and YSYEKL.

CDR3 protein: CSGERGWYNEQFF. The DNA for the CDR3 is TGCAGCGGAGAGCGGGGTTGGTACAATGAGCAGTTCTTC. The V and J genes are TRBV29-1 and TRBJ2-1; 7 bases agree with TRBD2. CDR3 size: 13 residues. The ends lost 7 bases at V and 4 bases at J; junction bases unmatched: 7. CDR1 is SQVTM, CDR2 ANQGSEA, per germline.

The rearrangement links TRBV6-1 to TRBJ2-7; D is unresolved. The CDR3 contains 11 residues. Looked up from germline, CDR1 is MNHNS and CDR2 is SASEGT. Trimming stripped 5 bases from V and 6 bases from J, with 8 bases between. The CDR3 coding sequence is TGTGCCAGCAGTCTAGGATCCGAGCAGTACTTC. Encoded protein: CASSLGSEQYF.

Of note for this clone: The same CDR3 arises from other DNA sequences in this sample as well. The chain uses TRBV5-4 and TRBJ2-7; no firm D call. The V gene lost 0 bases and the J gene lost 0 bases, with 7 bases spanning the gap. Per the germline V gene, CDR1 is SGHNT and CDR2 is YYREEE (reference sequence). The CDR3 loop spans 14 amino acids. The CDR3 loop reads CASSLGDSSYEQYF. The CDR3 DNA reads TGTGCCAGCAGCTTGGGGGATTCCTCCTACGAGCAGTACTTC.

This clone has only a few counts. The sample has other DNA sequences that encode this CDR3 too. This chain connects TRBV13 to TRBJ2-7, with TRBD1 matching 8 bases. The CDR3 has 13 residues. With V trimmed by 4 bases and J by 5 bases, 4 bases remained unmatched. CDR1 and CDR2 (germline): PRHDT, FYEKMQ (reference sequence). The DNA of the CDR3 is TGTGCCAGCAGCTATGACAGGGGAAACGAGCAGTACTTC. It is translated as CASSYDRGNEQYF.

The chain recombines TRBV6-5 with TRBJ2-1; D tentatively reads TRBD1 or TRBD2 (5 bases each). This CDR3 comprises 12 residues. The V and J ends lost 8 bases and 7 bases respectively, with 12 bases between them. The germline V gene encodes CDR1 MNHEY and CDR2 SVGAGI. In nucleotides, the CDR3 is TGTGCCAGCCACAGGAGAGGGAATGAGCAGTTCTTC. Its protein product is CASHRRGNEQFF.

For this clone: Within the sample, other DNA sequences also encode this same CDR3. The CDR3 reads CASSPGRGAYEQYF. CDR3 nucleotides: TGTGCCAGTAGTCCGGGGCGGGGGGCCTACGAGCAGTACTTC. J is TRBJ2-7 and V is TRBV19; 8 bases agree with TRBD2. CDR3 length equals 14 residues. Germline CDR1 and CDR2: LNHDA and SQIVND (reference sequence). V shed 5 bases and J 2 bases; nucleotides not matched to a gene: 5.

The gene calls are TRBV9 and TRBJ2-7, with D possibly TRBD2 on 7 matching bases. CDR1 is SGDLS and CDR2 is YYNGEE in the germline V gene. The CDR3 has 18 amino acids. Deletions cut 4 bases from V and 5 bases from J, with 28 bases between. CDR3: CASSPVPIGTWGGNEQYF. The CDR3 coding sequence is TGTGCCAGCAGCCCAGTACCAATTGGGACATGGGGGGGTAACGAGCAGTACTTC.

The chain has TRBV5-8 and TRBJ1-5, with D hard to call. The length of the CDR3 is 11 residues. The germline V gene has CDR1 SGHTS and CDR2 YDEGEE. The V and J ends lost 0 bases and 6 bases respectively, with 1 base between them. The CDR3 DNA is TGTGCCAGCAGCTTGGCTCAGCCCCAGCATTTT. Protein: CASSLAQPQHF.